A selection of T cell receptor beta chains follows, all from one sample in a study of PD-L1 blockade in urothelial cancer. The assay was immunoSEQ multiplex PCR, and TCRdb's table has in-frame clones only and misses some. The data contain 35,000 to 40,000 clones, 82% of them singletons. This material consisted of PBMCs, taken around atezolizumab (anti-PD-L1) treatment. These receptors originate from a man in his 60s with urothelial cancer. Both conserved end residues are trimmed from each CDR3.

V | CDR3
TRBV7-6 | ASSSLDSVPGYT
TRBV7-9 | ASGLGAGDTQY
TRBV30 | AGTRLNEQF
TRBV4-1 | ASRAVSGGANEQF
TRBV2 | ASSEDRNYEQY
TRBV5-1 | ASSVGLTEDTEAF
TRBV2 | ASNVRGAEAF
TRBV28 | ASPGDRGLYEQY
TRBV28 | ASSSGGSNQPQH
TRBV2 | ASSPWAGFSQETQY
TRBV7-6 | ASSSIGTSNTEAF
TRBV6-6 | ASRAGGEGKNTEAF
TRBV29-1 | SATARTGELF
TRBV7-2 | ASSSRGLAGESSYEQY
TRBV6-1 | ASSDETGPYEQY
TRBV10-3 | AISESRDTDTQY
TRBV7-8 | ASSPTRHAEKLF
TRBV2 | ASSGPEAGGWYTQY
TRBV4-2 | ASSQGGSGAEQY
TRBV5-1 | ASSTDILYNEQF
TRBV5-4 | ASSLRQDGGYT
TRBV30 | AWTGDGTDTQY
TRBV19 | ASSTGGADTQY
TRBV6-5 | ASTSGGSYNEQF
TRBV6-1 | ASSGDREGDYGYT
TRBV9 | ASSRTEIYNEQF
TRBV29-1 | SVEDPTTGAYGYT
TRBV28 | ASSLISSFATNEKLF
TRBV7-2 | ASSPRTSGGTDTQY
TRBV5-4 | ASSLGREPYNEQF
TRBV4-2 | ASSQEGRGYYEQY
TRBV5-1 | ASSLTPGDLEWQF
TRBV6-5 | ASSYGTGRWNTEAF
TRBV7-2 | ASSSGQINEQF
TRBV19 | ASTRGSSYNEQF
TRBV28 | AAGFNQPQH
TRBV5-4 | ASSLDREAYEQY
TRBV5-1 | ASSIGQGHSPLH
TRBV2 | ASSPDRSRYEQY
TRBV7-9 | ASSLVVSTEAF
TRBV18 | ASSPSGPREPLH
TRBV30 | AWVDRENSPLH
TRBV4-1 | ASSHPTGSSTDTQY
TRBV11-2 | ASSLGTSGQETQY
TRBV30 | AWSGTGSPNQPQH
TRBV28 | ASSLGLAGHQETQY
TRBV30 | AWSVSYRGLNEKLF
TRBV29-1 | SVGSDSSEAF
TRBV5-6 | ASSWTGAANYGYT
TRBV5-1 | ASSLDGGGNYEQY
TRBV7-9 | ASSPRIGTHNKF